The 19 T cell receptor beta chains presented below share a single source sample, sequenced in a study of T cells in Graves' hyperthyroidism and ophthalmopathy. Regions amplified from RNA transcripts were the TCR beta CDR3 regions. RT-PCR in the first round (using the HTBI primer set) targeted the TCR CDR3. Each CDR3 protein gets one entry after TCRdb re-called the multiplex PCR reads with MiXCR. The data hold more than 300,000 distinct CDR3 sequences, with about 15% observed a single time. The sequencing input was blood. These receptors originate from a woman in her thirties with Graves' ophthalmopathy.

Details on this clonotype: Being one base from a much bigger clone, this may be a read error. The conserved closing phenylalanine or tryptophan is absent in this CDR3, likely reflecting a read error. V usage is TRBV2 and J usage is TRBJ1-2; the D gene is possibly TRBD1 (5 bases). The V gene's germline CDR1 is SNHLY and CDR2 FYNNEI. The CDR3 has 15 residues. Trimming cost V 5 bases and J 6 bases, with 19 bases left between them. The CDR3 bases are TGTGCCAGCAGTACCACCCGGGGCAGCCAAAATGGCTACACCTCC. Translation gives CASSTTRGSQNGYTS.

With respect to this clonotype: A much larger clone lies a single base off, so this may be a read error. This chain uses TRBV27 with TRBJ2-6, with D maybe TRBD2 (5 bases). Trimming took off 8 bases at V and 4 bases at J, with 12 bases between the two ends. The CDR3 covers 14 residues. CDR1 is MNHEY and CDR2 is SMNVEV in the germline V gene (reference sequence). CDR3 loop: CASARRSGANVLTF. The DNA of the CDR3 is TGTGCCAGCGCACGGAGGTCCGGGGCCAACGTCCTGACTTTC.

The J gene is TRBJ2-5, the V gene TRBV10-2, with 7 bases matching TRBD1. With V trimmed by 8 bases and J by 4 bases, 10 bases remained unmatched. The CDR3 totals 14 residues. The germline V gene has CDR1 WSHSY and CDR2 SAAADI. This CDR3 is CASARSQGVETQYF. CDR3 nucleotide sequence: TGCGCCAGCGCCAGGTCCCAGGGGGTAGAGACCCAGTACTTC.

This clonotype appeared many times. The chain carries TRBV27 and TRBJ1-5; 10 nucleotides line up with TRBD1. Trimming took 5 bases from V and 6 from J; bases not matched to a gene: 4. CDR1 and CDR2 from the germline V gene are MNHEY and SMNVEV (reference sequence). This CDR3 contains 14 residues. The chain's CDR3 is CASSRGQGVQPQHF. The CDR3, as DNA: TGTGCCAGCAGTCGCGGACAGGGGGTTCAGCCCCAGCATTTT.

This clonotype showed up many times. J is TRBJ1-5 and V is TRBV15; D not resolved. Germline V lookup: CDR1 LNHNV, CDR2 YYDKDF (reference sequence). This CDR3 is built from 15 residues. The V gene lost 0 bases and the J gene lost 5 bases, with 11 bases spanning the gap. The CDR3 DNA reads TGTGCCACCAGCAGAGACTTACAAGATTATCAGCCCCAGCATTTT. It yields the protein CATSRDLQDYQPQHF.

This clonotype was seen many times. This rearrangement joins TRBV30 to TRBJ2-7; D remains unclear. V was pared by 3 bases and J by 3 bases, with 15 bases between. The CDR3 extends over 14 amino acids. From germline, CDR1 is GTSNPN and CDR2 SVGIG (reference sequence). CDR3 amino acids: CAWSGDGMFYEQYF. CDR3 DNA sequence: TGTGCCTGGAGCGGCGACGGAATGTTCTACGAGCAGTACTTC.

This clonotype has just a few counts. The chain has TRBV6-5 and TRBJ2-3; the D gene is possibly TRBD1 (5 bases). The V and J ends lost 2 bases and 5 bases respectively, with 11 bases between them. The CDR3 sequence is 14 residues long. Germline V gene lookup returns CDR1 MNHEY and CDR2 SVGAGI. CDR3 residues: CASSYPDSLDTQYF. In nucleotides, the CDR3 is TGTGCCAGCAGTTACCCCGACAGTTTAGATACGCAGTATTTT.

This clonotype showed up many times. The V and J genes are TRBV2 and TRBJ2-3; tentatively, D is TRBD1 or TRBD2 (5 bases each). This CDR3 has 14 residues. Trimming pared 6 bases from V and 7 bases from J, leaving 17 bases between. CDR1 SNHLY and CDR2 FYNNEI come from the germline V gene. The CDR3 loop reads CASRPPGTIHTQYF. DNA for the CDR3: TGTGCCAGCAGGCCCCCCGGGACCATTCATACGCAGTATTTT.

This clonotype was recorded many times. The V call is TRBV5-5, the J call TRBJ1-1; no reliable D call. Trimming cost V 4 bases and J 1 base, with 14 bases left between them. Germline CDR1 reads SGHKS; CDR2 reads YYEKEE (reference sequence). This CDR3 has 15 amino acids. CDR3 in DNA: TGTGCCAGCAGCGCGAGCGCCAGCGAGAACACTGAAGCTTTCTTT. Translating gives CASSASASENTEAFF.

This clonotype was detected many times. The rearrangement joins TRBV12-5 to TRBJ2-7, with D perhaps matching TRBD2 (6 bases). In germline, CDR1 is LGHNT, CDR2 FRNRAP. The V end was cut by 2 bases, the J end by 3 bases, with 11 bases between. The CDR3 loop spans 14 amino acids. The CDR3 here is CASGLNPGSYEQYF. In nucleotides, the CDR3 is TGTGCTAGTGGTTTGAACCCCGGGAGCTACGAGCAGTACTTC.

This rearrangement joins TRBV15 to TRBJ1-6; D remains ambiguous. Germline CDR1 and CDR2: LNHNV and YYDKDF (reference sequence). This CDR3 contains 15 residues. V was shortened by 0 bases and J by 8 bases, with 11 bases between the two germline ends. The CDR3 here is CATSREDDIYSPLHF. For the CDR3, the DNA is TGTGCCACCAGCAGAGAAGATGACATTTATTCACCCCTCCACTTT.

This clonotype was seen ten or more times. This chain joins TRBV7-2 and TRBJ2-3; the match to TRBD1 covers 7 bases. The V gene end was trimmed by 4 bases and the J gene end by 2 bases; junction bases not matched to a gene: 6. This CDR3 is built from 15 residues. Germline assignment: CDR1 SGHTA and CDR2 FQGNSA. This CDR3 reads CASSSGGQVTDTQYF. For the CDR3, the DNA is TGTGCCAGCAGCTCAGGGGGACAAGTCACAGATACGCAGTATTTT.

As to this clonotype: Being one base from a much bigger clone, this may be a read error. The chain carries TRBV2 and TRBJ2-7; 10 bases are shared with TRBD2. The V segment lost 7 bases and the J segment 3 bases; nucleotides outside the gene matches: 6. CDR3 size: 14 residues. Germline lookup yields CDR1 SNHLY and CDR2 FYNNEI. The CDR3 loop is CASTLAGRNYEQYF. The DNA of the CDR3 is TGTGCCAGCACACTAGCGGGGCGGAACTACGAGCAGTACTTC. The whole variable domain, filled in from reference TRBV2 and TRBJ2-7, reads EPEVTQTPSHQVTQMGQEVILRCVPISNHLYFYWYRQILGQKVEFLVSFYNNEISEKSEIFDDQFSVERPDGSNFTLKIRSTKLEDSAMYFCASTLAGRNYEQYFGPGTRLTVT.

In its sample, this clonotype was seen many times. The chain combines TRBV7-3 with TRBJ2-3; the D gene is possibly TRBD1 (6 bases). This CDR3 spans 17 amino acids. CDR1 and CDR2 from the germline V gene are SGHTA and FQGTGA. V lost 1 base, J lost 1 base, and 15 bases lay in between. The DNA for the CDR3 is TGTGCCAGCAGCTTAAATCCAGGGGACGACCGCACAGATACGCAGTATTTT. Residues: CASSLNPGDDRTDTQYF.

This clonotype was seen at least ten times. V usage is TRBV18 and J usage is TRBJ2-7; D gene unclear. V lost 3 bases to trimming and J lost 2 bases, with 8 bases between them. Germline CDR1 is KGHSH and CDR2 is LQKENI. The CDR3 runs 13 residues. This chain's CDR3 is CASSPTVTYEQYF. CDR3 bases: TGTGCCAGCTCACCGACCGTAACCTACGAGCAGTACTTC.

The table lists this clonotype with many counts. V gene TRBV20-1 combines with J gene TRBJ2-7; no definite D call. Between the trimmed V and J ends, which lost 5 bases and 1 base, there was a span of 12 bases. This CDR3 is built from 13 residues. Germline V gene lookup returns CDR1 DFQATT and CDR2 SNEGSKA (reference sequence). The CDR3 loop reads CSARPPSSYEQYF. Here the CDR3 DNA reads TGCAGTGCTCGACCCCCCAGTTCCTACGAGCAGTACTTC.

At least ten counts were recorded for this clonotype. This chain joins TRBV12-3 or TRBV12-4 and TRBJ1-2; D is possibly TRBD1 (5 bases). The CDR3 loop spans 16 amino acids. V was shortened by 2 bases and J by 3 bases, with 16 bases between the two germline ends. The CDR3 sequence is CASSLSPTGWDYGYTF. The CDR3 DNA is TGTGCCAGCAGTTTATCCCCCACAGGTTGGGACTATGGCTACACCTTC.

As concerns this clonotype: A much larger clone differs by one base, so this may be a read error. The chain has TRBV6-1 and TRBJ1-2; perhaps TRBD1 as D (5 bases). The CDR3 is 13 amino acids. The germline gives CDR1 MNHNS, CDR2 SASEGT. This CDR3 is CASNDRNNCGYTF. The CDR3 bases are TGTGCCAGCAACGACAGAAACAACTGTGGCTACACCTTC.

This clonotype was picked up many times. The rearrangement joins TRBV28 to TRBJ1-3; 11 bases fit TRBD1. Trimming took 7 bases from V and 5 from J; bases not matched to a gene: 4. The V gene's germline CDR1 is MDHEN and CDR2 SYDVKM. The CDR3 spans 14 residues. In nucleotides, the CDR3 is TGTGCCAGCATTGGACAGGGGGCCAGAAACACCATATATTTT. This encodes CASIGQGARNTIYF.